Included here is one T cell receptor beta chain sequence, with context. Its antigen is still unknown. This sample was taken from a study of blood T cells in healthy people across ages. The study's findings and limits: In older individuals, TCR beta diversity per million T cells was lower, falling roughly linearly with age. Strong correlation linked observed beta diversity and percent naive T cells.

A J-beta primer mix and a sample-barcoded 5' primer were used in a second PCR of about 7 to 12 cycles. One entry per CDR3 protein results from TCRdb running MiXCR on the 5' RACE reads. The sample holds some 750,000 distinct CDR3 sequences, about 24% seen once. Per the germline V gene, CDR1 is SGHTA and CDR2 is FQGTGA. V was clipped by 5 bases and J by 6 bases, with 13 bases between them. There are 13 residues in the CDR3. V is TRBV7-3 and J is TRBJ1-2, with a tentative D call TRBD1 (5 bases). This TCR was recovered from a man aged 65 to 85 in good health. The material sequenced was blood. CDR3 amino acids: CASSAGPGDGYTF. CDR3 DNA: TGTGCCAGCAGCGCGGGGCCGGGGGATGGCTACACCTTC.